These 25 T cell receptor beta chains share one sample of origin, sequenced in a study of shared clonotypes between healthy human individuals. TCRdb's copy holds only in-frame clones and misses some; the assay was immunoSEQ multiplex PCR. The table records 2 million to 2.5 million clones, 90% to 95% of them present only once. The sequenced sample consisted of naive CD4+ T cells from PBMCs. Subset here: CD45RA+ positively selected. All receptors come from a man between 18 and 29 years old in good health. Some clones in this sample may be carry-over from other donors' samples.

As to this clone: The identical CDR3 is also encoded by other nucleotide sequences in the sample. The chain joins TRBV6-4 to TRBJ2-6; D is undetermined. The CDR3 length is 15 residues. The germline V gene has CDR1 MRHNA and CDR2 SNTAGT. The V gene lost 0 bases and the J gene lost 0 bases, with 3 bases spanning the gap. CDR3 residues: CASSDSSSGANVLTF. The DNA of the CDR3 is TGTGCCAGCAGTGACTCAAGCTCTGGGGCCAACGTCCTGACTTTC.

The chain joins TRBV7-9 to TRBJ2-7; 15 bases map to TRBD2. This CDR3 region has 15 residues. Trimming took 1 base from V and 6 from J; bases not matched to a gene: 1. The germline gives CDR1 SEHNR, CDR2 FQNEAQ (reference sequence). CDR3 in amino acids: CASSLVGLAGGEQYF. The CDR3 coding sequence is TGTGCCAGCAGCTTAGTGGGACTAGCGGGAGGCGAGCAGTACTTC.

The rearrangement joins TRBV5-1 to TRBJ2-3; 11 bases are a match to TRBD1. V gave up 4 bases and J gave up 5 bases; unmatched junction bases: 9. Germline CDR1 is SGHRS and CDR2 is YFSETQ. The CDR3 is 16 residues long. The CDR3 DNA is TGCGCCAGCAGCCCGCGGACAGGGGGCGCTGGAGATACGCAGTATTTT. Translation gives CASSPRTGGAGDTQYF. Variable domain in full (rest from reference TRBV5-1 and TRBJ2-3): KAGVTQTPRYLIKTRGQQVTLSCSPISGHRSVSWYQQTPGQGLQFLFEYFSETQRNKGNFPGRFSGRQFSNSRSEMNVSTLELGDSALYLCASSPRTGGAGDTQYFGPGTRLTVL.

The chain combines TRBV19 with TRBJ2-7; maybe TRBD2 (6 bases). The germline V and J ends were trimmed by 5 bases and 0 bases, with 17 bases remaining between them. CDR1 and CDR2 (germline): LNHDA, SQIVND (reference sequence). The CDR3 covers 16 residues. CDR3 nucleotides: TGTGCCAGTAGTGGATATCCGCGGGATAGCTCCTACGAGCAGTACTTC. This gives the protein CASSGYPRDSSYEQYF.

This rearrangement joins TRBV9 to TRBJ2-7, with D hard to call. Germline assignment: CDR1 SGDLS and CDR2 YYNGEE. The V end lost 0 bases, the J end lost 4 bases, and 17 bases lay between the germline ends. The CDR3 covers 16 residues. The CDR3 nucleotides are TGTGCCAGCAGCGTAGCATCGGACGCAGGTTCGTACGAGCAGTACTTC. This codes for CASSVASDAGSYEQYF. The full variable domain, rest sourced from reference TRBV9 and TRBJ2-7, is DSGVTQTPKHLITATGQRVTLRCSPRSGDLSVYWYQQSLDQGLQFLIQYYNGEERAKGNILERFSAQQFPDLHSELNLSSLELGDSALYFCASSVASDAGSYEQYFGPGTRLTVT.

The chain uses TRBV7-2 and TRBJ2-3; D gene ambiguous. Trimming removed 1 base from V and 1 base from J, with 9 bases in between. Germline assignment: CDR1 SGHTA and CDR2 FQGNSA. This CDR3 comprises 15 residues. As DNA, the CDR3 is TGTGCCAGCAGCTTAGGGGGTATTCGCACAGATACGCAGTATTTT. It is translated as CASSLGGIRTDTQYF.

The chain has TRBV5-6 and TRBJ1-5, with a possible D match to TRBD1 (5 bases). The CDR3 has 12 residues. Germline CDR1 reads SGHDT; CDR2 reads YYEEEE. Trimming cost V 4 bases and J 6 bases, with 8 bases left between them. The CDR3 protein is CASSIGGQPQHF. The CDR3 DNA is TGTGCCAGCAGCATTGGGGGTCAGCCCCAGCATTTT.

The chain has TRBV2 and TRBJ1-5; D call uncertain. Germline V gene data show CDR1 as SNHLY and CDR2 as FYNNEI. This CDR3 region has 14 residues. V gave up 6 bases and J gave up 10 bases, with 19 bases separating them. Written as DNA, the CDR3 is TGTGCCAGCAGACTCACCCCTATTCCGGGACCCCAGCATTTT. Its protein is CASRLTPIPGPQHF.

This clone was seen once. The CDR3, as DNA: TGTGCCAGCAGTAACGGGGGAAACAATCAGCCCCAGCATTTT. Its translation: CASSNGGNNQPQHF. The chain carries TRBV6-6 and TRBJ1-5; D may be TRBD1 (5 bases). Germline V gene sequence: CDR1 MNHNY, CDR2 SVGAGI (reference sequence). This CDR3 region has 14 residues. Trimming removed 5 bases at V and 3 bases at J, with 11 bases between.

This chain uses TRBV4-3 with TRBJ1-1; tentative D call: TRBD1 (5 bases). Germline V gene sequence: CDR1 LGHNA, CDR2 YSLEER. CDR3 size: 13 residues. V lost 4 bases and J 11 bases, leaving 17 bases between the germline ends. The CDR3 is CASSRENGGSAFF. The CDR3 coding sequence is TGCGCCAGCAGCCGAGAAAACGGGGGTTCGGCTTTCTTT.

J is TRBJ2-1 and V is TRBV29-1; 15 bases are a match to TRBD2. Germline V gene data show CDR1 as SQVTM and CDR2 as ANQGSEA. This CDR3 has 17 amino acids. Trimming at V came to 7 bases and at J to 9 bases, leaving 16 bases not matched to a gene. In nucleotides, the CDR3 is TGCAGCGCCGATGGACTAGCGGGAGGGCCGGGCTACGGTGAGCAGTTCTTC. It yields the protein CSADGLAGGPGYGEQFF.

The CDR3 region is CAWSVFGGLGGLNYGYTF. The CDR3 nucleotides read TGTGCCTGGAGTGTTTTTGGGGGTCTAGGGGGTTTAAACTATGGCTACACCTTC. V is TRBV30 and J is TRBJ1-2, with a weak D call TRBD1 (6 bases). Germline lookup yields CDR1 GTSNPN and CDR2 SVGIG (reference sequence). The V end was cut by 0 bases, the J end by 2 bases, with 22 bases between. This CDR3 is built from 18 residues.

The V call is TRBV5-1, the J call TRBJ2-7; D possibly corresponds to TRBD2 (5 bases). In germline, CDR1 is SGHRS, CDR2 YFSETQ. Trimming left V 1 base short and J 3 bases short, with 11 bases between. This CDR3 is 14 amino acids long. CDR3 bases: TGCGCCAGCAGCTTGAATCTGGCGGGCTACGAGCAGTACTTC. Translated, it gives CASSLNLAGYEQYF.

This clone was picked up one time. The V gene is TRBV19, the J gene TRBJ1-1; TRBD1 is a possible D gene (5 bases). The length of the CDR3 is 16 residues. V lost 5 bases to trimming and J lost 0 bases, with 16 bases between them. Per germline, CDR1 LNHDA and CDR2 SQIVND (reference sequence). The CDR3 sequence: CASSDHGRGMNTEAFF. The CDR3 coding sequence is TGTGCCAGTAGTGACCACGGCCGGGGGATGAACACTGAAGCTTTCTTT. Variable domain in full (rest from reference TRBV19 and TRBJ1-1): DGGITQSPKYLFRKEGQNVTLSCEQNLNHDAMYWYRQDPGQGLRLIYYSQIVNDFQKGDIAEGYSVSREKKESFPLTVTSAQKNPTAFYLCASSDHGRGMNTEAFFGQGTRLTVV.

V usage is TRBV2 and J usage is TRBJ2-3; D is possibly TRBD1 (6 bases). CDR3 length: 13 residues. Germline lookup yields CDR1 SNHLY and CDR2 FYNNEI. Trimming shortened V by 11 bases and J by 5 bases, and 17 bases separated the two germline ends. The chain's CDR3 is CAGSGTPVDTQYF. As DNA, the CDR3 is TGTGCCGGCTCCGGGACACCGGTAGATACGCAGTATTTT. Complete variable domain (other parts from reference TRBV2 and TRBJ2-3): EPEVTQTPSHQVTQMGQEVILRCVPISNHLYFYWYRQILGQKVEFLVSFYNNEISEKSEIFDDQFSVERPDGSNFTLKIRSTKLEDSAMYFCAGSGTPVDTQYFGPGTRLTVL.

This rearrangement joins TRBV11-3 to TRBJ2-5, with D tentatively TRBD2 (6 bases). The CDR3 totals 16 residues. The germline gives CDR1 SGHNT, CDR2 YENEEA. The ends were cut back, 1 base at V and 3 bases at J, with 15 bases in the middle. As DNA, the CDR3 is TGTGCCAGCAGCTTAGGGACACAATTAGCGGAAGAGACCCAGTACTTC. This codes for CASSLGTQLAEETQYF.

The chain joins TRBV5-1 to TRBJ1-1; D call uncertain. The CDR3 consists of 15 residues. V lost 0 bases and J lost 5, with 14 bases in between. Germline CDR1 and CDR2: SGHRS and YFSETQ. CDR3 sequence: CASSLGRSGYTEAFF. The DNA for the CDR3 is TGCGCCAGCAGCTTGGGACGGTCTGGCTATACTGAAGCTTTCTTT.

This sequence joins TRBV7-3 and TRBJ2-7, with D possibly matching TRBD1 (6 bases). The V gene lost 0 bases and the J gene lost 3 bases, with 12 bases spanning the gap. The germline CDR1 and CDR2 sequences are SGHTA and FQGTGA. The length of the CDR3 is 15 residues. The CDR3, as DNA: TGTGCCAGCAGCTTAACGGGACAAACCCTCTACGAGCAGTACTTC. This sequence encodes CASSLTGQTLYEQYF.

The genes are TRBV19 and TRBJ2-7, with TRBD1 matching over 11 bases. The V gene's germline CDR1 is LNHDA and CDR2 SQIVND (reference sequence). There are 15 residues in the CDR3. J gave up 3 bases and V 3 bases, and 4 bases lay outside the gene matches. The CDR3 reads CASSMLGTGGYEQYF. The DNA for the CDR3 is TGTGCCAGTAGTATGCTTGGGACAGGGGGCTACGAGCAGTACTTC.

This chain connects TRBV28 to TRBJ1-1; D is unresolved. Deletions cut 5 bases from V and 0 bases from J, with 16 bases between. The CDR3 spans 16 residues. Germline CDR1 MDHEN, CDR2 SYDVKM. This CDR3 is CASSILTTAMNTEAFF. CDR3 bases: TGTGCCAGCAGTATTTTAACGACGGCCATGAACACTGAAGCTTTCTTT.

About this clone itself: Distinct nucleotide sequences in the sample also encode this CDR3. The chain carries TRBV19 and TRBJ1-1; the match to TRBD1 covers 7 bases. The junction had 1 base not matched to a gene; V was cut back by 0 bases and J by 0 bases. The CDR3 is 15 residues long. Per the germline V gene, CDR1 is LNHDA and CDR2 is SQIVND (reference sequence). The CDR3 sequence: CASSIETGMNTEAFF. CDR3 coding DNA: TGTGCCAGTAGTATAGAGACAGGGATGAACACTGAAGCTTTCTTT.

This chain links TRBV5-1 with TRBJ2-7; 13 positions agree with TRBD2. With V trimmed by 5 bases and J by 5 bases, 10 bases remained unmatched. The CDR3 sequence is 16 residues long. Per germline, CDR1 SGHRS and CDR2 YFSETQ. CDR3 bases: TGCGCCAGCAGTCAACTAGCGGGAGGGCCCCCCCACGAGCAGTACTTC. Translated, it gives CASSQLAGGPPHEQYF.

The chain couples TRBV28 to TRBJ1-4, with no clear D. The germline gives CDR1 MDHEN, CDR2 SYDVKM. Between the trimmed V and J ends, which lost 6 bases and 8 bases, there was a span of 10 bases. The CDR3 has 12 residues. This CDR3 reads CASSDRIEKLFF. For the CDR3, the DNA is TGTGCCAGCAGCGATAGAATCGAAAAACTGTTTTTT. Supplemented by reference TRBV28 and TRBJ1-4, the full variable domain reads DVKVTQSSRYLVKRTGEKVFLECVQDMDHENMFWYRQDPGLGLRLIYFSYDVKMKEKGDIPEGYSVSREKKERFSLILESASTNQTSMYLCASSDRIEKLFFGSGTQLSVL.

V and J are TRBV29-1 and TRBJ1-1; D gene uncertain. Germline CDR1 reads SQVTM; CDR2 reads ANQGSEA. Deletions cut 1 base from V and 1 base from J, with 7 bases between. The CDR3 has 13 residues. CDR3 amino acids: CSVEVRQNTEAFF. The DNA for the CDR3 is TGCAGCGTTGAAGTAAGACAGAACACTGAAGCTTTCTTT.

This chain's CDR3 is CASSLSVTEAFF. The CDR3 region has the DNA TGTGCCAGCAGCTTATCAGTCACTGAAGCTTTCTTT. The rearrangement links TRBV7-9 to TRBJ1-1; D is unresolved. This CDR3 spans 12 amino acids. Deletions cut 2 bases from V and 4 bases from J, with 5 bases between. Germline CDR1 reads SEHNR; CDR2 reads FQNEAQ (reference sequence).